The 21 T cell receptor beta chains in this list originate from one sample, sequenced in a study of T cells in Graves' hyperthyroidism and ophthalmopathy. RNA transcripts provided the source from which TCR beta CDR3 regions were amplified. In the first-round RT-PCR of the TCR CDR3, the HTBI primer set was used. TCRdb processed the multiplex PCR reads anew with MiXCR; each CDR3 protein has one entry. The sample records approximately 400,000 distinct CDR3 sequences, 25% being singletons. Sequenced material: blood. The receptor source for this set is a man aged 50-59 years with Graves' hyperthyroidism.

As to this clonotype: A much bigger clone sits one base away, suggesting this may be a read error. This CDR3 is CASSYRGNAQFF. DNA for the CDR3: TGTGCCAGCAGTTATAGGGGCAATGCGCAGTTCTTC. The chain combines TRBV27 with TRBJ2-1, with D maybe TRBD1 (5 bases). CDR3 length: 12 residues. Germline CDR1 MNHEY, CDR2 SMNVEV (reference sequence).

Ten or more counts support this clonotype. The genes are TRBV11-2 and TRBJ2-5; no clear D gene. This CDR3 is 14 amino acids long. The V gene's germline CDR1 is SGHAT and CDR2 FQNNGV. V gave up 5 bases and J gave up 1 base, with 11 bases separating them. CDR3 DNA sequence: TGTGCCAGCAGCAGCGACCTAACCCAAGAGACCCAGTACTTC. This gives the protein CASSSDLTQETQYF.

There are many counts of this clonotype. The rearrangement links TRBV28 to TRBJ2-5, with D possibly matching TRBD1 (6 bases). V was pared by 6 bases and J by 4 bases, with 12 bases between. CDR3 length: 13 residues. Germline V lookup: CDR1 MDHEN, CDR2 SYDVKM. CDR3 sequence: CASRPGVAETQYF. In DNA form, the CDR3 reads TGTGCCAGCAGACCAGGGGTTGCAGAGACCCAGTACTTC.

The sample holds a few counts of this clonotype. The V gene is TRBV7-3, the J gene TRBJ2-4; TRBD2 is a possible D gene (5 bases). Per the germline V gene, CDR1 is SGHTA and CDR2 is FQGTGA. Between the trimmed V and J ends, which lost 2 bases and 7 bases, there was a span of 12 bases. The CDR3 is 14 amino acids. CDR3 DNA sequence: TGTGCCAGCAGCTTAGAGGGTCGCGGGAACATTCAGTACTTC. Amino acid sequence: CASSLEGRGNIQYF. The full variable domain, in which reference TRBV7-3 and TRBJ2-4 provide the parts outside the CDR3, is GAGVSQTPSNKVTEKGKYVELRCDPISGHTALYWYRQSLGQGPEFLIYFQGTGAADDSGLPNDRFFAVRPEGSVSTLKIQRTERGDSAVYLCASSLEGRGNIQYFGAGTRLSVL.

J is TRBJ2-3 and V is TRBV6-2 or TRBV6-3; 7 positions agree with TRBD2. Unmatched junction bases numbered 17, after V lost 6 bases and J lost 14 bases. This CDR3 region has 14 residues. In germline, CDR1 is MNHEY, CDR2 SVGEGT. The CDR3 DNA reads as TGTGCCAGCAGCGACCAATGGGCGGGAGTGGGCTTGTATTTT. Its protein is CASSDQWAGVGLYF.

In its sample, this clonotype was seen many times. The rearrangement links TRBV6-1 to TRBJ2-5; 8 bases are shared with TRBD1. The CDR3 totals 16 residues. Trimming removed 5 bases from V and 4 bases from J; junction bases left unmatched: 12. Germline assignment: CDR1 MNHNS and CDR2 SASEGT. CDR3 region: CASSSFLGQGGETQYF. In DNA, the CDR3 is TGTGCCAGCAGTTCCTTTCTCGGACAGGGAGGAGAGACCCAGTACTTC.

In its sample, this clonotype is medium-sized. The CDR3 region is CASRLAGGSYNEQFF. Written as DNA, the CDR3 is TGTGCCAGCAGACTAGCGGGAGGGTCCTACAATGAGCAGTTCTTC. The chain couples TRBV2 to TRBJ2-1; 13 positions match TRBD2. This CDR3 spans 15 amino acids. Trimming cost V 6 bases and J 1 base; bases outside gene matches: 0. Germline values: CDR1 SNHLY, CDR2 FYNNEI. Complete variable domain (other parts from reference TRBV2 and TRBJ2-1): EPEVTQTPSHQVTQMGQEVILRCVPISNHLYFYWYRQILGQKVEFLVSFYNNEISEKSEIFDDQFSVERPDGSNFTLKIRSTKLEDSAMYFCASRLAGGSYNEQFFGPGTRLTVL.

This clonotype has more than one count but fewer than ten. The V and J genes are TRBV20-1 and TRBJ2-1, with 13 bases that match TRBD2. The germline CDR1 and CDR2 sequences are DFQATT and SNEGSKA (reference sequence). CDR3 length: 15 residues. The V and J ends lost 4 bases and 8 bases, in that order; junction bases with no gene match: 8. The CDR3 region is CSANVGLAGADEQFF. The CDR3 coding sequence is TGCAGTGCTAACGTCGGACTAGCGGGAGCTGATGAGCAGTTCTTC.

This clonotype appeared a few times. The chain has TRBV11-3 and TRBJ2-7; 10 bases are a match to TRBD2. With V trimmed by 4 bases and J by 2 bases, 2 bases remained unmatched. The length of the CDR3 is 14 residues. Germline lookup yields CDR1 SGHNT and CDR2 YENEEA. In DNA form, the CDR3 reads TGTGCCAGCAGCTGGACTAGCGGCACCTACGAGCAGTACTTC. This translates into CASSWTSGTYEQYF.

V usage is TRBV5-1 and J usage is TRBJ2-1, with 14 nucleotides matching TRBD2. Looked up from germline, CDR1 is SGHRS and CDR2 is YFSETQ. After removal of 0 bases from V and 9 bases from J, the junction contained 5 bases not matched to a gene. This CDR3 comprises 16 residues. The CDR3 reads CASSLVGTSGRGEQFF. CDR3 sequence (DNA): TGCGCCAGCAGCTTGGTGGGGACTAGCGGGAGAGGTGAGCAGTTCTTC.

This clonotype appeared a few times. CDR3 sequence: CASSLVGGRNYNEQFF. For the CDR3, the DNA is TGTGCCAGCAGCTTAGTGGGCGGGAGGAATTACAATGAGCAGTTCTTC. The chain links TRBV7-2 to TRBJ2-1, with 8 nucleotides matching TRBD2. The CDR3 is 16 amino acids. Trimming cost V 1 base and J 4 bases; bases outside gene matches: 6. CDR1 is SGHTA and CDR2 is FQGNSA in the germline V gene.

The chain joins TRBV7-9 to TRBJ2-1, with 7 bases fitting TRBD2. The CDR3 runs to 12 residues. The ends lost 3 bases at V and 9 bases at J; junction bases unmatched: 2. CDR1 is SEHNR and CDR2 is FQNEAQ in the germline V gene (reference sequence). The CDR3 sequence is CASSFTGGEQFF. In DNA, the CDR3 is TGTGCCAGCAGCTTTACGGGGGGTGAGCAGTTCTTC.

This clonotype was observed a few times. This chain connects TRBV2 to TRBJ1-1; 8 bases fit TRBD1. Germline V CDR1 and CDR2: SNHLY, FYNNEI. This CDR3 region has 13 residues. V dropped 6 bases and J dropped 3; count of bases not matched to a gene: 3. In nucleotides, the CDR3 is TGTGCCAGCAGCGCACAGGGGGACACTGAAGCTTTCTTT. This encodes CASSAQGDTEAFF.

The chain couples TRBV29-1 to TRBJ2-7; D might be TRBD1 or TRBD2, each matching 5 bases. Trimming shortened V by 4 bases and J by 7 bases, and 14 bases separated the two germline ends. The CDR3 loop spans 12 amino acids. Germline V CDR1 and CDR2: SQVTM, ANQGSEA. The DNA of the CDR3 is TGCAGCGTTGGGCTTACGTGGGGGGAGCAGTACTTC. Its protein product is CSVGLTWGEQYF.

The table lists this clonotype with a few counts. The rearrangement joins TRBV5-1 to TRBJ1-2, with D hard to call. The CDR3 runs 14 residues. Trimming removed 0 bases at V and 6 bases at J, with 12 bases between. Per the germline V gene, CDR1 is SGHRS and CDR2 is YFSETQ. The CDR3 DNA reads as TGCGCCAGCAGCTTGGTTGGGGAATCTCATGGCTACACCTTC. It is translated as CASSLVGESHGYTF. Filled out from reference TRBV5-1 and TRBJ1-2, the complete variable domain reads KAGVTQTPRYLIKTRGQQVTLSCSPISGHRSVSWYQQTPGQGLQFLFEYFSETQRNKGNFPGRFSGRQFSNSRSEMNVSTLELGDSALYLCASSLVGESHGYTFGSGTRLTVV.

This chain connects TRBV7-9 to TRBJ1-2, with 8 bases identical to TRBD1. The CDR3 is 14 amino acids. V gave up 5 bases and J gave up 4 bases; unmatched junction bases: 6. Germline CDR1 and CDR2: SEHNR and FQNEAQ (reference sequence). CDR3 nucleotide sequence: TGTGCCAGCAGCCCGCAGGGGGCTGGCTATGGCTACACCTTC. Its translation: CASSPQGAGYGYTF.

This chain connects TRBV7-9 to TRBJ1-1, with D maybe TRBD1 (6 bases). Germline CDR1 is SEHNR and CDR2 is FQNEAQ (reference sequence). The CDR3 covers 14 residues. With 2 bases removed from V and 8 bases from J, the gap between germline ends came to 15 bases. The CDR3 is CASSLTGGPHEAFF. The CDR3 bases are TGTGCCAGCAGCTTAACCGGGGGCCCCCACGAAGCTTTCTTT.

This sequence joins TRBV6-1 and TRBJ2-1; 14 nucleotides line up with TRBD2. Germline V gene lookup returns CDR1 MNHNS and CDR2 SASEGT. The CDR3 has 15 residues. After removal of 11 bases from V and 7 bases from J, the junction contained 10 bases not matched to a gene. The CDR3 region is CACSAGTSGSNEQFF. DNA of the CDR3: TGTGCCTGCTCAGCCGGGACTAGCGGGAGTAATGAGCAGTTCTTC.

This clonotype occurred a few times. J is TRBJ1-1 and V is TRBV29-1, with no clear D. Trimming pared 7 bases from V and 6 bases from J, leaving 12 bases between. There are 11 residues in the CDR3. Germline assignment: CDR1 SQVTM and CDR2 ANQGSEA. In DNA, the CDR3 is TGCAGCGCTGAGAACGGGGCTGAAGCTTTCTTT. This codes for CSAENGAEAFF.

This clonotype was found a few times. V and J are TRBV18 and TRBJ2-5, with D uncertain. CDR1 KGHSH and CDR2 LQKENI come from the germline V gene. The CDR3 runs to 12 residues. Trimming left V 3 bases short and J 5 bases short, with 7 bases between. This CDR3 reads CASSPAAETQYF. As DNA, the CDR3 is TGTGCCAGCTCACCGGCCGCGGAGACCCAGTACTTC.

The chain joins TRBV6-1 to TRBJ1-2; D unresolved. The CDR3 contains 13 residues. The V end was cut by 7 bases, the J end by 6 bases, with 15 bases between. Germline CDR1 reads MNHNS; CDR2 reads SASEGT. The CDR3 DNA sequence: TGTGCCAGCATCTCCGGCCGAGCCCATGGCTACACCTTC. It is translated as CASISGRAHGYTF.